Listed below are T cell receptor beta chains from one sample, sequenced in a study of shared clonotypes between healthy human individuals. Sequenced by immunoSEQ multiplex PCR; TCRdb stores in-frame clones only, minus some. Among 2 million to 2.5 million clones, 90% to 96% were seen once, and the ten largest hold around 0.13%. Sequenced sample: naive CD4+ T cells sorted from blood. These receptor sequences come from a man aged 18 to 30 in good health. Both conserved end residues are part of each CDR3. The D gene is left open where the match is weak. Clone size is given for some rows only: seen once, a few or many times, or a class if the clone is expanded.

NA	TRBD1	TRBV5-4	TRBJ2-2	TGTGCCAGCAGCGTCGGGGACAGGGGGTTCACCGGGGAGCTGTTTTTT	CASSVGDRGFTGELFF
NA	NA	TRBV18	TRBJ2-2	TGTGCCAGCTCACCCCCGGGACCCGGGGAGCTGTTTTTT	CASSPPGPGELFF
few	NA	TRBV27	TRBJ1-4	TGTGCCAGCAGTTTTGCAGGGAGTGAAAAACTGTTTTTT	CASSFAGSEKLFF
few	NA	TRBV29-1	TRBJ1-1	TGCAGCGTCGGGACTGTGGGTGGCACTGAAGCTTTCTTT	CSVGTVGGTEAFF
NA	NA	TRBV28	TRBJ2-6	TGTGCCAGCAGCATGAACTCTGGGGCCAACGTCCTGACTTTC	CASSMNSGANVLTF
NA	NA	TRBV4-1	TRBJ1-1	TGCGCCAGCAGCCAAGACCCGAAGGGGAAGGTATTGAACACTGAAGCTTTCTTT	CASSQDPKGKVLNTEAFF
NA	NA	TRBV10-1	TRBJ1-4	TGCGCCAGCCCACAGGGTGAAAAACTGTTTTTT	CASPQGEKLFF
NA	TRBD2	TRBV18	TRBJ2-7	TGTGCCAGCTCCAATACGCGGGGGTCCTACGAGCAGTACTTC	CASSNTRGSYEQYF
NA	NA	TRBV5-1	TRBJ2-7	TGCGCCAGCAGCTCTAACTACGAGCAGTACTTC	CASSSNYEQYF
NA	TRBD1	TRBV5-1	TRBJ1-1	TGCGCCAGCAGCCCTGGGACAGGGCACACTGAAGCTTTCTTT	CASSPGTGHTEAFF
NA	NA	TRBV5-4	TRBJ1-1	TGTGCCAGCAGCTTGGGGCAGGGTACGGGCACTGAAGCTTTCTTT	CASSLGQGTGTEAFF
NA	TRBD1	TRBV19	TRBJ2-2	TGTGCCTCGGGACAGCTAAACACCGGGGAGCTGTTTTTT	CASGQLNTGELFF
NA	NA	TRBV9	TRBJ1-1	TGTGCCAGCAGCGTAGATGCGGATAGCACTGAAGCTTTCTTT	CASSVDADSTEAFF
NA	NA	TRBV9	TRBJ1-5	TGTGCCAGCAGCGTAGATGGGGGAAAAACTCAGCCCCAGCATTTT	CASSVDGGKTQPQHF
NA	TRBD2	TRBV5-1	TRBJ2-3	TGCGCCAGCAGCTTAAGCGGGGGCACAGATACGCAGTATTTT	CASSLSGGTDTQYF
NA	TRBD1	TRBV19	TRBJ2-3	TGTGCCAAAATGCTACAGGGGGCAGGAGATACGCAGTATTTT	CAKMLQGAGDTQYF
NA	NA	TRBV7-2	TRBJ2-2	TGTGCCAGCAGCTTACGGGGCGGCTCTAGCGAACGCACCGGGGAGCTGTTTTTT	CASSLRGGSSERTGELFF
once	NA	TRBV11-2	TRBJ1-1	TGTGCCAGCAGCTTAGTCTCCAAAGACCGTGAGCGAGCTTTCTTT	CASSLVSKDRERAFF
NA	NA	TRBV28	TRBJ1-2	TGTGCCAGCAGTTTTGGGACTTCTAGCTATGGCTACACCTTC	CASSFGTSSYGYTF
NA	NA	TRBV2	TRBJ1-3	TGTGCCAGCAGTGAATTCCCGGACTCTGGAAACACCATATATTTT	CASSEFPDSGNTIYF
NA	NA	TRBV27	TRBJ2-1	TGTGCCAGCAGTTTAAGGTCTGGTAGCTCCTACAATGAGCAGTTCTTC	CASSLRSGSSYNEQFF
NA	NA	TRBV6-6	TRBJ2-7	TGTGCCAGCAGTTACTTCCAGGGTGGTAACGAGCAGTACTTC	CASSYFQGGNEQYF
NA	TRBD2	TRBV6-1	TRBJ2-7	TGTGCCAGCAGTGACAATCTAGCGGGGTTATACGAGCAGTACTTC	CASSDNLAGLYEQYF
NA	TRBD1	TRBV5-1	TRBJ2-7	TGCGCCAGCAGCGAGGGGACAGCCTTTTCCTACGAGCAGTACTTC	CASSEGTAFSYEQYF
NA	NA	TRBV27	TRBJ1-2	TGTGCCAGCAGTCCCCGGGTGTTTGACCCTAACTATGGCTACACCTTC	CASSPRVFDPNYGYTF
once	TRBD1	TRBV13	TRBJ1-3	TGTGCCAGCAGCTTAAGACGGGACAGCCCAAAGCTATATTTT	CASSLRRDSPKLYF
NA	NA	TRBV7-9	TRBJ1-1	TGTGCCAGCAGCTTAAACCTAGGCGTTAACACTGAAGCTTTCTTT	CASSLNLGVNTEAFF
once	TRBD1	TRBV5-1	TRBJ2-2	TGCGCCAGCAGCCCGAGACAGGGAACGGCCGGGGAGCTGTTTTTT	CASSPRQGTAGELFF
once	TRBD1	TRBV2	TRBJ2-7	TGTGCCAGCAGAACCGGGACAGGGGTCTACGAGCAGTACTTC	CASRTGTGVYEQYF
NA	TRBD2	TRBV18	TRBJ2-3	TGTGCCAGCTCGCCGGGACTAGCGGGAGTATTTGGAGATACGCAGTATTTT	CASSPGLAGVFGDTQYF
NA	TRBD1	TRBV10-3	TRBJ2-3	TGTGCCGTCGGACAGGGGGCCGGCCCAGATACGCAGTATTTT	CAVGQGAGPDTQYF
NA	TRBD1	TRBV10-1	TRBJ1-3	TGCGCCAGCAGCCACGGACAGGGGACGAGCTCTGGAAACACCATATATTTT	CASSHGQGTSSGNTIYF
NA	NA	TRBV6-6	TRBJ1-1	TGTGCCAGCAGTTCACAGGCGTCAGCGAACACTGAAGCTTTCTTT	CASSSQASANTEAFF
NA	TRBD2	TRBV2	TRBJ2-7	TGTGCCAGCAGGCTCCGGACTAGCAGCTACGAGCAGTACTTC	CASRLRTSSYEQYF
NA	TRBD1	TRBV10-3	TRBJ1-2	TGTGCCATCAGTGATGTCCTTGCCGGGACAGGGGGGAATGGCTACACCTTC	CAISDVLAGTGGNGYTF
NA	TRBD1	TRBV5-1	TRBJ2-7	TGCGCCACCTCGCCGGTCACGGGACAGAACTACGAGCAGTACTTC	CATSPVTGQNYEQYF
NA	TRBD2	TRBV30	TRBJ2-2	TGTGCCTGGAGTGTAAGAGGGAGGGCCCCCGGGGAGCTGTTTTTT	CAWSVRGRAPGELFF
NA	NA	TRBV15	TRBJ1-2	TGTGCCACCAGCAGAGACCGGGACACTCATGGCTACACCTTC	CATSRDRDTHGYTF
NA	NA	TRBV6-1	TRBJ1-3	TGTGCCAGCAGCATGGGGGGTACCTCTGGAAACACCATATATTTT	CASSMGGTSGNTIYF
NA	NA	TRBV7-9	TRBJ2-5	TGTGCCAGCAGCATTAACGGGAGGACAGTTCAAGAGACCCAGTACTTC	CASSINGRTVQETQYF
NA	NA	TRBV7-9	TRBJ1-5	TGTGCCAGCAGCTATACGGGACCCAACGCTCCTTATAGCAATCAGCCCCAGCATTTT	CASSYTGPNAPYSNQPQHF
NA	NA	TRBV5-1	TRBJ2-1	TGCGCCAGCAGCTTGTGGGGGGAATCCTACAATGAGCAGTTCTTC	CASSLWGESYNEQFF
NA	TRBD1	TRBV28	TRBJ1-2	TGTGCCAGCAGTTCACCGGGACAGGGGGTGGGTGGCTACACCTTC	CASSSPGQGVGGYTF
few	NA	TRBV9	TRBJ1-5	TGTGCCAGCAGCGTAGCAGGCTTTAGCAATCAGCCCCAGCATTTT	CASSVAGFSNQPQHF
NA	NA	TRBV7-9	TRBJ2-2	TGTGCCAGCAGCTTAGGACGGTCGAACACCGGGGAGCTGTTTTTT	CASSLGRSNTGELFF
NA	NA	TRBV7-9	TRBJ1-6	TGTGCCAGCAGCTTCGGGGGGCCCGGTAATTCACCCCTCCACTTT	CASSFGGPGNSPLHF
NA	NA	TRBV6-1	TRBJ1-6	TGTGCCAGCACTACAGCGTCGGGGTATAATTCACCCCTCCACTTT	CASTTASGYNSPLHF
NA	NA	TRBV6-1	TRBJ1-3	TGTGCCAGCAGTGAAGCGGGCAGGGTCTCTGGAAACACCATATATTTT	CASSEAGRVSGNTIYF
NA	NA	TRBV6-5	TRBJ2-7	TGTGCCAGCAGGCCGACAGGCTCCTACGAGCAGTACTTC	CASRPTGSYEQYF
NA	NA	TRBV7-2	TRBJ1-5	TGTGCCAGCAGCTTGGGACAAAGTCATAAGCCCCAGCATTTT	CASSLGQSHKPQHF
NA	TRBD1	TRBV5-1	TRBJ2-2	TGCGCCAGCAGCTTCAGGACAGGGGTCAACACCGGGGAGCTGTTTTTT	CASSFRTGVNTGELFF
NA	NA	TRBV5-8	TRBJ2-7	TGTGCCAGCAGCGGTCGTGGCTTTAGCTCCTACGAGCAGTACTTC	CASSGRGFSSYEQYF
NA	NA	TRBV2	TRBJ2-7	TGTGCCAGCACTGAAGGGGATCCCTACGAGCAGTACTTC	CASTEGDPYEQYF
NA	TRBD1	TRBV6-6	TRBJ1-2	TGTGCCAGCAGTCTCCGGGACAGTAACTATGGCTACACCTTC	CASSLRDSNYGYTF
NA	NA	TRBV19	TRBJ1-6	TGTGCCAGTAGATCAACAGGGTACAGTAATTCACCCCTCCACTTT	CASRSTGYSNSPLHF
NA	TRBD2	TRBV5-4	TRBJ2-7	TGTGCCAGCAGCCCGATAGCGGGTTCCTACGAGCAGTACTTC	CASSPIAGSYEQYF
few	NA	TRBV30	TRBJ1-5	TGTGCCTGGTCACCAGGGGATCAGCCCCAGCATTTT	CAWSPGDQPQHF
NA	NA	TRBV6-1	TRBJ2-6	TGTGCCAGCAGTGAACGGGGAAGCTCTGGGGCCAACGTCCTGACTTTC	CASSERGSSGANVLTF
once	NA	TRBV7-2	TRBJ1-1	TGTGCCAGCAGCCTAAGTCCCTCAAACACTGAAGCTTTCTTT	CASSLSPSNTEAFF